In its sample, the clone carrying this T cell receptor beta chain was seen a few times. The antigen is unknown. This record comes from a study of blood T cells in healthy people across ages. General study findings and limits: Since the PBMCs were unsorted, naive and antigen-experienced cells could not be conclusively compared. Unknown CMV status may confound age-related changes in expanded clones. Underestimates were what the diversity estimates from one million T cells were considered to be.

Combining a sample-barcoded 5' primer with a J-beta primer mix, a second PCR ran for roughly 6 to 12 cycles. TCRdb ran MiXCR on the 5' RACE reads and lists one entry per CDR3 protein. The table records fewer than 2 million distinct CDR3 sequences, about two fifths of them present only once. Trimming took 0 bases from V and 12 from J, leaving 12 bases between them. This CDR3 contains 14 residues. CDR1 LGHNA and CDR2 YSLEER come from the germline V gene. Sequenced sample: blood. The TCR was taken from a human donor in good health. The rearrangement uses TRBV4-3 and TRBJ2-6, with no clear D. The CDR3 sequence is CASSQDLGSAVLTF. CDR3 DNA sequence: TGCGCCAGCAGCCAAGATTTAGGGTCTGCCGTCCTGACTTTC.